Each of the 27 T cell receptor beta chains below was sequenced from the same sample in a study of human T cells and chemical hapten exposure. One entry per CDR3 protein results from TCRdb running MiXCR on the RACE reads. This sample carries roughly 64,000 distinct CDR3 sequences, about 11% of them seen once, and the ten largest clones take approximately 4.2%. Time point: pre-sensitization, week 0. As for treatment: therapeutic diphenylcyclopropenone sensitization with weekly scalp DPC. This sample comprised whole blood, obtained in connection with sensitization to the hapten diphenylcyclopropenone (DPC). Receptors originate from a woman in her thirties or forties with alopecia areata. Some clones in this sample may be carry-over from other donors' samples.

The V and J genes are TRBV6-1 and TRBJ1-1; maybe TRBD1 (5 bases). Trimming left V 7 bases short and J 1 base short, with 19 bases between. Germline V gene data show CDR1 as MNHNS and CDR2 as SASEGT. The CDR3 sequence is 16 residues long. The chain's CDR3 is CASTHPTTEANTEAFF. Written as DNA, the CDR3 is TGTGCCAGCACCCACCCCACGACAGAGGCGAACACTGAAGCTTTCTTT.

J is TRBJ1-1 and V is TRBV2; 10 bases fit TRBD1. V lost 4 bases, J lost 4 bases, and 6 bases stayed unmatched. CDR3 length: 15 amino acids. Per germline, CDR1 SNHLY and CDR2 FYNNEI. CDR3 region: CASSGRTGGSTEAFF. The CDR3 DNA reads TGTGCCAGCAGTGGGAGGACAGGGGGTTCCACTGAAGCTTTCTTT. Full variable domain (outside the CDR3, taken from reference TRBV2 and TRBJ1-1): EPEVTQTPSHQVTQMGQEVILRCVPISNHLYFYWYRQILGQKVEFLVSFYNNEISEKSEIFDDQFSVERPDGSNFTLKIRSTKLEDSAMYFCASSGRTGGSTEAFFGQGTRLTVV.

This chain joins TRBV6-4 and TRBJ2-3; D is possibly TRBD2 (5 bases). Germline loops: CDR1 MRHNA, CDR2 SNTAGT. V was trimmed by 0 bases and J by 5 bases, leaving 9 bases between them. The CDR3 is made up of 14 amino acids. For the CDR3, the DNA is TGTGCCAGCAGTGACTCGGGCGGGCGAGATACGCAGTATTTT. Protein: CASSDSGGRDTQYF.

CDR3: CASSDFKGGGYTF. The CDR3 DNA is TGTGCCAGCAGTGATTTTAAGGGTGGTGGCTACACCTTC. The chain links TRBV2 to TRBJ1-2; no clear D. Germline V gives CDR1 SNHLY, CDR2 FYNNEI. The V and J ends lost 3 bases and 7 bases respectively, with 12 bases between them. CDR3 length equals 13 residues.

This clonotype was seen a handful of times. CDR3: CASSLFLAADEETQYF. CDR3 sequence (DNA): TGTGCCAGCAGTTTATTCCTAGCAGCGGACGAAGAGACCCAGTACTTC. The V and J genes are TRBV28 and TRBJ2-5, with a weak D call TRBD2 (5 bases). Trimming left V 1 base short and J 3 bases short, with 15 bases between. Germline values: CDR1 MDHEN, CDR2 SYDVKM. The CDR3 spans 16 residues.

There are many counts of this clonotype. The chain recombines TRBV3-1 with TRBJ2-5; perhaps TRBD2 as D (5 bases). V was shortened by 1 base and J by 5 bases, with 11 bases between the two germline ends. The germline gives CDR1 LGHDT, CDR2 YNNKEL (reference sequence). The CDR3 is made up of 14 amino acids. The CDR3: CASSQARGGETQYF. The CDR3 region has the DNA TGTGCCAGCAGCCAAGCCCGCGGCGGGGAGACCCAGTACTTC.

This clonotype was recorded many times. V gene TRBV30 combines with J gene TRBJ1-5; TRBD1 matches 7 bases. The CDR3 loop spans 16 amino acids. The ends lost 2 bases at V and 2 bases at J; junction bases unmatched: 9. Germline V CDR1 and CDR2: GTSNPN, SVGIG (reference sequence). The CDR3 DNA reads TGTGCCTGGAGTACGTACAGGGGTAGTGGCAATCAGCCCCAGCATTTT. It yields the protein CAWSTYRGSGNQPQHF.

This clonotype was seen ten or more times. CDR3 residues: CASSLDREAFF. CDR3 coding DNA: TGTGCCAGTAGCCTAGACAGAGAAGCTTTCTTT. The chain couples TRBV19 to TRBJ1-1, with D possibly TRBD1 on 5 matching bases. V dropped 6 bases and J dropped 8 bases, with 10 bases sitting between them. Germline loops: CDR1 LNHDA, CDR2 SQIVND (reference sequence). The CDR3 consists of 11 residues.

Many counts were recorded for this clonotype. The chain employs TRBV3-2 and TRBJ2-1; the D segment call TRBD2 is taken from the table without a DNA check. TRBV3-2 is listed as a pseudogene. This CDR3 comprises 19 residues. The CDR3, as DNA: TGTGCCAGCAGCCCCCTAATCAAGCGGGGTCCCCCCGGAAATCATGAGCAGTTCTTC. It is translated as CASSPLIKRGPPGNHEQFF.

This clonotype was counted between two and nine times. The chain combines TRBV29-1 with TRBJ2-5; 14 bases line up with TRBD2. V lost 3 bases to trimming and J lost 5 bases; unmatched junction nucleotides: 8. This CDR3 contains 16 residues. Germline V gene sequence: CDR1 SQVTM, CDR2 ANQGSEA. This CDR3 is CSVEGTSGRGLETQYF. For the CDR3, the DNA is TGCAGCGTTGAGGGGACTAGCGGGAGAGGGCTGGAGACCCAGTACTTC.

The sample holds many counts of this clonotype. The J gene is TRBJ2-5, the V gene TRBV3-1; 12 bases fit TRBD2. This CDR3 contains 17 residues. The germline CDR1 and CDR2 sequences are LGHDT and YNNKEL (reference sequence). With 1 base clipped from V and 3 bases from J, the junction kept 6 bases outside the gene matches. The CDR3 is CASSQVQGLAGKETQYF. CDR3 DNA: TGTGCCAGCAGCCAAGTCCAGGGACTAGCGGGCAAAGAGACCCAGTACTTC.

The V gene is TRBV28, the J gene TRBJ1-2, with D possibly TRBD1 on 6 matching bases. Germline V lookup: CDR1 MDHEN, CDR2 SYDVKM. Trimming cost V 6 bases and J 4 bases, with 21 bases left between them. This CDR3 contains 16 residues. This chain's CDR3 is CASSPGDKPDGYGYTF. CDR3 DNA sequence: TGTGCCAGCAGCCCAGGGGACAAACCAGACGGCTATGGCTACACCTTC.

This clonotype was seen at least ten times. The genes are TRBV19 and TRBJ1-6; TRBD1 matches 7 bases. This CDR3 contains 15 residues. V dropped 1 base and J dropped 7; count of bases not matched to a gene: 4. Germline CDR1 and CDR2: LNHDA and SQIVND (reference sequence). The CDR3 DNA sequence: TGTGCCAGTAGTATAGCCGCAGGGGGGAATTCACCCCTCCACTTT. Translation gives CASSIAAGGNSPLHF. Together with reference TRBV19 and TRBJ1-6, the CDR3 gives the full variable domain: DGGITQSPKYLFRKEGQNVTLSCEQNLNHDAMYWYRQDPGQGLRLIYYSQIVNDFQKGDIAEGYSVSREKKESFPLTVTSAQKNPTAFYLCASSIAAGGNSPLHFGNGTRLTVT.

Ten or more counts support this clonotype. V gene TRBV12-3 or TRBV12-4 combines with J gene TRBJ2-3; D call uncertain. CDR3 length: 15 residues. Trimming took off 2 bases at V and 1 base at J, with 10 bases between the two ends. The CDR3, as DNA: TGTGCCAGCAGTTTAAGGCTCCGGCGCACAGATACGCAGTATTTT. It specifies CASSLRLRRTDTQYF.

This chain uses TRBV3-1 with TRBJ2-1; D remains unclear. Trimming stripped 4 bases from V and 10 bases from J, with 14 bases between. The CDR3 has 13 amino acids. The germline gives CDR1 LGHDT, CDR2 YNNKEL (reference sequence). The CDR3 loop is CASSPQGLREQFF. In DNA, the CDR3 is TGTGCCAGCAGCCCACAAGGTCTTAGGGAGCAGTTCTTC.

This clonotype was counted only a few times. V usage is TRBV4-1 and J usage is TRBJ2-3, with TRBD1 identical over 7 bases. The CDR3 extends over 13 amino acids. J gave up 4 bases and V 3 bases, and 1 base lay outside the gene matches. Germline-derived CDR1 and CDR2 are MGHRA and YSYEKL. The chain's CDR3 is CASSQTGPDTQYF. In DNA form, the CDR3 reads TGCGCCAGCAGCCAGACAGGGCCAGATACGCAGTATTTT.

The V call is TRBV15, the J call TRBJ2-3; 11 nucleotides line up with TRBD2. Germline assignment: CDR1 LNHNV and CDR2 YYDKDF (reference sequence). The CDR3 consists of 17 residues. V trimming: 4 bases; J trimming: 4 bases; junction bases outside the gene matches: 10. For the CDR3, the DNA is TGTGCCACCAGCAACTCCTATAGCGGGGGGGGCTCAGATACGCAGTATTTT. Translated: CATSNSYSGGGSDTQYF.

About this clonotype itself: Possible read error: a much larger clone is one base away. V is TRBV7-9 and J is TRBJ1-1; 7 positions agree with TRBD1. The CDR3 spans 13 residues. CDR1 is SEHNR and CDR2 is FQNEAQ in the germline V gene (reference sequence). This chain's CDR3 is CAGRPTGMSGAFF. CDR3 DNA sequence: TGTGCCGGCAGGCCGACAGGGATGAGTGGGGCTTTCTTT.

This clonotype has more than one count but fewer than ten. This chain uses TRBV5-1 with TRBJ1-2; maybe TRBD1 (5 bases). V was shortened by 2 bases and J by 8 bases, with 19 bases between the two germline ends. The CDR3 contains 15 residues. CDR1 SGHRS and CDR2 YFSETQ come from the germline V gene. The CDR3 is CASSLSGTNNRGYTF. CDR3 nucleotide sequence: TGCGCCAGCAGCTTATCCGGGACCAACAATAGAGGCTACACCTTC.

The rearrangement links TRBV20-1 to TRBJ2-1, with 7 bases aligning to TRBD1. The trim removed 6 bases at V and 0 bases at J, leaving 5 bases unmatched. Germline assignment: CDR1 DFQATT and CDR2 SNEGSKA (reference sequence). This CDR3 region has 14 residues. The CDR3 DNA reads TGCAGTGCACAACAGGGGTACTCCTACAATGAGCAGTTCTTC. It translates to CSAQQGYSYNEQFF.

With respect to this clonotype: A much more abundant neighbour one base away suggests this may be a read error. This chain uses TRBV20-1 with TRBJ2-3; D gene ambiguous. Germline values: CDR1 DFQATT, CDR2 SNEGSKA (reference sequence). CDR3 length: 11 residues. Written as DNA, the CDR3 is TGCAGTGCTAGAGAGCAAGATACGCTGTATTTT. Amino acid sequence: CSAREQDTLYF.

V usage is TRBV7-8 and J usage is TRBJ1-2, with TRBD1 as a possible D gene (6 bases). From germline, CDR1 is SGHVS and CDR2 FQNEAQ. The CDR3 has 13 residues. Trimming pared 1 base from V and 4 bases from J, leaving 7 bases between. CDR3 bases: TGTGCCAGCAGCTTAGACAGGGCCTATGGCTACACCTTC. Its translation: CASSLDRAYGYTF.

This clonotype was seen more than once but under ten times. The CDR3, as DNA: TGTGCCAGCAGCGGGGCCCCCGGGACAGCTTATGGCTACACCTTC. Translated: CASSGAPGTAYGYTF. The V and J genes are TRBV9 and TRBJ1-2; 7 nucleotides line up with TRBD1. The V segment lost 3 bases and the J segment 5 bases; nucleotides outside the gene matches: 10. Germline loops: CDR1 SGDLS, CDR2 YYNGEE. The CDR3 is made up of 15 amino acids.

This clonotype came up a few times. The V call is TRBV6-5, the J call TRBJ1-2; a weak D match, TRBD1 (6 bases). V lost 6 bases and J lost 3, with 14 bases in between. This CDR3 is 14 amino acids long. The germline V gene has CDR1 MNHEY and CDR2 SVGAGI. The CDR3 bases are TGTGCCAGCAGGGTTGATGGACAGTACTATGGCTACACCTTC. The encoded protein is CASRVDGQYYGYTF.

The table lists this clonotype with many counts. The CDR3 sequence is CASSLGRGTREDEKLFF. Here the CDR3 DNA reads TGTGCCAGCAGCTTGGGCAGGGGCACGCGCGAAGATGAAAAACTGTTTTTT. The V call is TRBV7-9, the J call TRBJ1-4, with D tentatively TRBD1 (6 bases). CDR1 and CDR2 (germline): SEHNR, FQNEAQ (reference sequence). The V end was cut by 3 bases, the J end by 6 bases, with 20 bases between. This CDR3 contains 17 residues.

The rearrangement uses TRBV11-2 and TRBJ2-2; 8 bases are a match to TRBD1. V dropped 1 base and J dropped 11; count of bases not matched to a gene: 6. Germline CDR1 is SGHAT and CDR2 is FQNNGV. The CDR3 sequence is 14 residues long. The CDR3 protein is CASSLVPGGGELFF. CDR3 sequence (DNA): TGTGCCAGCAGCTTAGTCCCAGGGGGCGGAGAGCTGTTTTTT.

This clonotype appeared many times. The chain combines TRBV28 with TRBJ2-1; D gene uncertain. Deletions cut 6 bases from V and 4 bases from J, with 7 bases between. The CDR3 is 12 residues long. Looked up from germline, CDR1 is MDHEN and CDR2 is SYDVKM. CDR3 residues: CASSIGYNEQFF. The DNA for the CDR3 is TGTGCCAGCAGCATAGGATACAATGAGCAGTTCTTC.